Presented here are 2 T cell receptor beta chains from one specimen sequenced in a study of cytomegalovirus exposure and HLA in healthy donors. The PCR contained 60 Vbeta and 13 Jbeta primers. Profiled with immunoSEQ multiplex PCR; TCRdb holds only in-frame clones, not every one. The data contain approximately 190,000 clones, about 80% of them singletons. Sequenced material: PBMCs. The receptors were gathered from a woman aged 18-29 years in good health and CMV-seropositive.

The chain links TRBV27 to TRBJ2-7; TRBD1 aligns across 10 bases. V lost 10 bases, J lost 1 base, and 13 bases stayed unmatched. In germline, CDR1 is MNHEY, CDR2 SMNVEV (reference sequence). CDR3 length: 16 amino acids. The CDR3 protein is CATADRGMGVSYEQYF. The CDR3 DNA sequence: TGTGCCACCGCGGACAGGGGGATGGGCGTTTCCTACGAGCAGTACTTC.

There are a few counts of this clone. The V call is TRBV11-3, the J call TRBJ2-3; 10 bases align to TRBD2. The CDR3 consists of 17 residues. V was pared by 1 base and J by 4 bases, with 8 bases of the junction left unmatched. Germline CDR1 SGHNT, CDR2 YENEEA. The CDR3 loop reads CASSLASSSGGADTQYF. CDR3 DNA: TGTGCCAGCAGCTTAGCTTCTTCGAGCGGGGGGGCAGATACGCAGTATTTT.